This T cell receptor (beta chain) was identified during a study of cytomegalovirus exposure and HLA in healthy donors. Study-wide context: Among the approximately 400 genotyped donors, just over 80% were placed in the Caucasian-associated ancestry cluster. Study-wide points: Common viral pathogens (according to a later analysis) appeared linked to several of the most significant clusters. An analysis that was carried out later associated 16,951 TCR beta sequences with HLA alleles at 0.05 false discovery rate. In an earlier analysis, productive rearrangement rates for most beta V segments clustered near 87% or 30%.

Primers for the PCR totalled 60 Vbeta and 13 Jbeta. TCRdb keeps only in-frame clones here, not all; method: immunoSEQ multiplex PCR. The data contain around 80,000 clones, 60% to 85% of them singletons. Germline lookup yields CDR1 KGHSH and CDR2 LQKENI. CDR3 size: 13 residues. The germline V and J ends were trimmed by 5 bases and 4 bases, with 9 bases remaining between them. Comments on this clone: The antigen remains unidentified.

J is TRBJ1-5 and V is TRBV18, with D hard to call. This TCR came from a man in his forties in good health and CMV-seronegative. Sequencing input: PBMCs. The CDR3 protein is CASSGSGNQPQHF. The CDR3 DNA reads TGTGCCAGCTCAGGGTCGGGAAATCAGCCCCAGCATTTT.